These 6 T cell receptor beta chains share one sample of origin, sequenced in a study of blood T cell repertoires in COVID-19. Libraries were prepared by immunoSEQ multiplex PCR; TCRdb keeps only in-frame clonotypes and omits some of them. The sample lists 150,000 to 200,000 clones; approximately 85% were seen once. What was sequenced was peripheral blood. The receptors derive from a woman aged 60-75 years with acute or convalescent COVID-19.

This chain joins TRBV28 and TRBJ1-2, with 9 positions matching TRBD1. The CDR3 has 14 residues. The V gene's germline CDR1 is MDHEN and CDR2 SYDVKM. V shed 6 bases and J 8 bases; nucleotides not matched to a gene: 10. The CDR3 sequence is CASRGQGKGSGYTF. The CDR3 nucleotides are TGTGCCAGCAGAGGACAGGGGAAGGGAAGCGGCTACACCTTC.

The chain recombines TRBV5-1 with TRBJ2-7; 7 nucleotides agree with TRBD1. The germline CDR1 and CDR2 sequences are SGHRS and YFSETQ. After removal of 1 base from V and 5 bases from J, the junction contained 6 bases not matched to a gene. This CDR3 contains 14 residues. The CDR3 nucleotides are TGCGCCAGCAGCTTGAGGACAGGCCGGGACGAGCAGTACTTC. Translating it yields CASSLRTGRDEQYF.

The chain uses TRBV6-2 or TRBV6-3 and TRBJ2-1; possibly TRBD2 for D (6 bases). The CDR3 sequence is 15 residues long. With 6 bases removed from V and 9 bases from J, the gap between germline ends came to 21 bases. CDR1 and CDR2 (germline): MNHEY, SVGEGT. CDR3 sequence: CASSPLAPLGSEQFF. The CDR3 region has the DNA TGTGCCAGCAGCCCACTAGCACCACTGGGTAGTGAGCAGTTCTTC.

The genes are TRBV3-1 (or the pseudogene TRBV3-2) and TRBJ1-1; tentatively, D is TRBD1 (6 bases). Germline V gene data show CDR1 as LGHDT and CDR2 as YNNKEL (reference sequence). CDR3 size: 14 residues. The V end was cut by 2 bases, the J end by 4 bases, with 11 bases between. The CDR3 bases are TGTGCCAGCAGCCAATGGGGGCGAATCACTGAAGCTTTCTTT. Protein product: CASSQWGRITEAFF.

The chain is built from TRBV21-1 and TRBJ1-1; no check of the table's D call, TRBD1, against the DNA was made. TRBV21-1 represents a pseudogene. The CDR3 sequence is 16 residues long. The CDR3 reads CASSKNRQGENTEAFF. CDR3 bases: TGTGCCAGCAGCAAAAACCGACAGGGAGAGAACACTGAAGCTTTCTTT.

This clone was counted a few times. The chain recombines TRBV7-9 with TRBJ1-2, with D uncertain. Germline-derived CDR1 and CDR2 are SEHNR and FQNEAQ (reference sequence). This CDR3 has 13 amino acids. Trimming took off 5 bases at V and 2 bases at J, with 9 bases between the two ends. CDR3 in amino acids: CASSGEENYGYTF. The CDR3 nucleotides are TGTGCCAGCAGCGGCGAGGAAAACTATGGCTACACCTTC.